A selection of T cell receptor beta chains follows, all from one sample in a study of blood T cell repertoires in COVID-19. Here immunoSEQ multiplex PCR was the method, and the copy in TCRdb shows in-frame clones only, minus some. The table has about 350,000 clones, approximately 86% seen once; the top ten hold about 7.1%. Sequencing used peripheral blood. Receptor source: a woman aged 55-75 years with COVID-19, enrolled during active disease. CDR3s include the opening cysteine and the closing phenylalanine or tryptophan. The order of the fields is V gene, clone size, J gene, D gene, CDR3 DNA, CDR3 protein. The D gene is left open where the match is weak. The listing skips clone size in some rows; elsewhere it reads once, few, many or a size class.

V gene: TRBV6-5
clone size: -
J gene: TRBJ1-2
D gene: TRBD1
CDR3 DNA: TGTGCCAGCAGCCCGAGGGGACAGGGGAACTATGGCTACACCTTC
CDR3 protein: CASSPRGQGNYGYTF

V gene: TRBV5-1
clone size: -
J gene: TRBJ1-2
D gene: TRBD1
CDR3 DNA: TGCGCCAGCCAAGTCGGGGACAGGGCTAACTATGGCTACACCTTC
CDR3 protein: CASQVGDRANYGYTF

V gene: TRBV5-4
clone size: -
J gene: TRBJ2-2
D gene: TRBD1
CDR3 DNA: TGTGCCAGCACCGGACAGGGGGACACCGGGGAGCTGTTTTTT
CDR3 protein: CASTGQGDTGELFF

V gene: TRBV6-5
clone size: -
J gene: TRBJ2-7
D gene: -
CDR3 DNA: TGTGCCAGCAGTTACGGCCGATTGATTTACGAGCAGTACTTC
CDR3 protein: CASSYGRLIYEQYF

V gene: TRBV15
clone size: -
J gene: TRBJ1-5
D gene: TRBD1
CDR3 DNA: TGTGCCACCAACAAGGACAGGGGCCAGCCCCAGCATTTT
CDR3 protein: CATNKDRGQPQHF

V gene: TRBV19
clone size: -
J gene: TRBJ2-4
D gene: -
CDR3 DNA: TGTGCCAGTACCCCGGGGACAAATCTAGCCAAAAACATTCAGTACTTC
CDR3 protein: CASTPGTNLAKNIQYF

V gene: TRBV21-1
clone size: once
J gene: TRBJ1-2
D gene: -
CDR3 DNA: TGTGCCAGCAGCCTAGGATCAGAACCCACCTTC
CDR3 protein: CASSLGSEPTF

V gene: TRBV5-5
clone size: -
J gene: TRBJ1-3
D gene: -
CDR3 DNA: TGTGCCAGCAGCTTGTCAGTAACCGTCCTCTCTGGAAACACCATATATTTT
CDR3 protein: CASSLSVTVLSGNTIYF

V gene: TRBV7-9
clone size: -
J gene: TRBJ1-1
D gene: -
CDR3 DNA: TGTGCCAGCAGCTTAGCGCTTCTGGTACCGGACACTGAAGCTTTCTTT
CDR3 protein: CASSLALLVPDTEAFF

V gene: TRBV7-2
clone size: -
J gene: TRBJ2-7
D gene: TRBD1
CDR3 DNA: TGTGCCAGCAGCTCCCAGACAGGGAGCTCCTACGAGCAGTACTTC
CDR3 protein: CASSSQTGSSYEQYF

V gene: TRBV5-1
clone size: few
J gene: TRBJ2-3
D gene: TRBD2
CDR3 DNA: TGCGCCAGCAGCCCCGGGGGGGCAGATACGCAGTATTTT
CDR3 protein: CASSPGGADTQYF

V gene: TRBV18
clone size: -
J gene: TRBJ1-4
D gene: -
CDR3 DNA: TGTGCCAGCTCACCAGGGAGAGGAGAAAAACTGTTTTTT
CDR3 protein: CASSPGRGEKLFF

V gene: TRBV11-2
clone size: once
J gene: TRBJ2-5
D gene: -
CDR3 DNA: TGTGCCAGCAGCTTAGTCGGGACACACGCAGAGACCCAGTACTTC
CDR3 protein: CASSLVGTHAETQYF

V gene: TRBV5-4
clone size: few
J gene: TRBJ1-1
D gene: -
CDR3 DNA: TGTGCCAGCAGCCTGTCGCCGGACACTGAAGCTTTCTTT
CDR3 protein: CASSLSPDTEAFF

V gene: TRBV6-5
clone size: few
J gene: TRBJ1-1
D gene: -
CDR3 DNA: TGTGCCAGCAGCCAAGTCGCGGAGAACACTGAAGCTTTCTTT
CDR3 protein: CASSQVAENTEAFF

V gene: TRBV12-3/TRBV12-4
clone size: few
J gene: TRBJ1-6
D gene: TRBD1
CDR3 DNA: TGTGCCAGCAGGGACAGGGTGGGTTCACCCCTCCACTTT
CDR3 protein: CASRDRVGSPLHF

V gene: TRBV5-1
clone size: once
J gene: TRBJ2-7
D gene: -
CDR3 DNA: TGCGCCAGCAGCCCCACCCCCATAGGACTACCTACCTACGAGCAGTACTTC
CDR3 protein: CASSPTPIGLPTYEQYF

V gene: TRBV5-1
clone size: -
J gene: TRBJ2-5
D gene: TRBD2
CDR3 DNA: TGCGCCAGCAGCTCGGGACTAGCGGGGGGGCAAGAGACCCAGTACTTC
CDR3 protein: CASSSGLAGGQETQYF

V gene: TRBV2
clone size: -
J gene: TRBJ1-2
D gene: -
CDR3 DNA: TGTGCCAGCAGTGAGGAGGCATATGGCTACACCTTC
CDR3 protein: CASSEEAYGYTF

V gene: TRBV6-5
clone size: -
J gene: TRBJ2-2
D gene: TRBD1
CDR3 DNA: TGTGCCAGCAGTTACTCCGGGACAGGGGCCGGGGAGCTGTTTTTT
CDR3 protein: CASSYSGTGAGELFF

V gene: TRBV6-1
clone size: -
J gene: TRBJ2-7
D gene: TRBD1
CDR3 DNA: TGTGCCAGCAGCTTCCCGGGACAGGGATCCTACGAGCAGTACTTC
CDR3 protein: CASSFPGQGSYEQYF

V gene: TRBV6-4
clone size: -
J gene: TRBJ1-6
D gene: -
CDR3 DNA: TGTGCCAGCAGTGACGAGAGGTTTGCACCCCTCCACTTT
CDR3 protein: CASSDERFAPLHF

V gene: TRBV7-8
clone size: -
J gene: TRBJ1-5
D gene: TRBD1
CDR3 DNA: TGTGCCAGCAGCTTTTCCAGGGGGAAGCCCCAGCATTTT
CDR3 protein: CASSFSRGKPQHF

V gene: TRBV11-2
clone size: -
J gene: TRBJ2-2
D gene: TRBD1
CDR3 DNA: TGTGCCAGCAGCTTAGGGGGACAGGGGAGGACCGGGGAGCTGTTTTTT
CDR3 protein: CASSLGGQGRTGELFF

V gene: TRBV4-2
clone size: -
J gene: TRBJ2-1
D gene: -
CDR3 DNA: TGTGCCAGCAGCCAAGATTCGGGGTTTTACAATGAGCAGTTCTTC
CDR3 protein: CASSQDSGFYNEQFF

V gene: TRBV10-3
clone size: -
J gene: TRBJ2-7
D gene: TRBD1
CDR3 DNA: TGTGCCATCAGTGGTAGGGGGCTTGGGGGCTACGAGCAGTACTTC
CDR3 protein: CAISGRGLGGYEQYF

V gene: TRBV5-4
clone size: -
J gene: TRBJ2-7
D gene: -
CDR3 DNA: TGTGCCAGCAGCTTGGTTGGGGGCGCACAGGACGAGCAGTACTTC
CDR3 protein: CASSLVGGAQDEQYF

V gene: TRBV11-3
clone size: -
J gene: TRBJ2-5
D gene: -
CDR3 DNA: TGTGCCAGCAGCTCCAGACTACAAGAGACCCAGTACTTC
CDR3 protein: CASSSRLQETQYF

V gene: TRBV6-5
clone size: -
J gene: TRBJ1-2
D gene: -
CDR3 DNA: TGTGCCAGCACCGAGGGTGGTACTCAGACCTATGGCTACACCTTC
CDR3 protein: CASTEGGTQTYGYTF

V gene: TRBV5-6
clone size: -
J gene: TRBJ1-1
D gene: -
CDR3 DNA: TGTGCCAGCAGCTGGACCCGGGGGTCGAACACTGAAGCTTTCTTT
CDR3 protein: CASSWTRGSNTEAFF

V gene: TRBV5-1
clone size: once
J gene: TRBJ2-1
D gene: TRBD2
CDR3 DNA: TGCGCCAGCAGCCCTGAGCTAGCGGGGGGATACAATGAGCAGTTCTTC
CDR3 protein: CASSPELAGGYNEQFF

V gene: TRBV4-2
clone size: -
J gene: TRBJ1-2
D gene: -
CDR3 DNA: TGTGCCAGCAGCCAAGATATGAACGGTAACTATGGCTACACCTTC
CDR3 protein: CASSQDMNGNYGYTF

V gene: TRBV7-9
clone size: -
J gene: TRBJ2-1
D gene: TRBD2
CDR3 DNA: TGTGCCAGCAGCTCCGCAGGACTAGATCTCCTATTCTTC
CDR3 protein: CASSSAGLDLLFF

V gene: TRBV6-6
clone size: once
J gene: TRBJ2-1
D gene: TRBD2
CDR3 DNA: TGTGCCAGCACCCTTGGGAGGGGTGAGCAGTTCTTC
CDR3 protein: CASTLGRGEQFF

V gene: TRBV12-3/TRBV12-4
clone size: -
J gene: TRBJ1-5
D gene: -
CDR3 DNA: TGTGCCAGCAGTTTTAATAGCAATCAGCCCCAGCATTTT
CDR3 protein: CASSFNSNQPQHF

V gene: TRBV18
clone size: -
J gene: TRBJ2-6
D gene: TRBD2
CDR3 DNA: TGTGCCAGCTCACCGGGGGGGGCTGGGGCCAACGTCCTGACTTTC
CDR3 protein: CASSPGGAGANVLTF

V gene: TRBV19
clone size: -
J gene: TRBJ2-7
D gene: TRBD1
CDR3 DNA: TGTGCCAGTAGTACAGGGACAGGGTTCGAGCAGTACTTC
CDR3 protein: CASSTGTGFEQYF

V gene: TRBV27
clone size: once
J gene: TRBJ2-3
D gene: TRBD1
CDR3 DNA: TGTGCCAGCAGCGTTCACAGGGGTGGGACAGATACGCAGTATTTT
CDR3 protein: CASSVHRGGTDTQYF

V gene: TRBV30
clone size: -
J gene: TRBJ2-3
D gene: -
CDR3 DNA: TGTGCCTGGACGGTGACAGATACGCAGTATTTT
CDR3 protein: CAWTVTDTQYF

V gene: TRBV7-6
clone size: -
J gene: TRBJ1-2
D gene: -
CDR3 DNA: TGTGCCAGCAGACTAGAGGTGGCAGGGGACTATGGCTACACCTTC
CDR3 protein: CASRLEVAGDYGYTF

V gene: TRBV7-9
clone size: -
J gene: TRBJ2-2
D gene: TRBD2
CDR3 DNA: TGTGCCAGCAGCTTCACGACTAGCGGTACCGGGGAGCTGTTTTTT
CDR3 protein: CASSFTTSGTGELFF

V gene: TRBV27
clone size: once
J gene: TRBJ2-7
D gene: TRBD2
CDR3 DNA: TGTGCCAGCAGTTTATCGAGGGGGGGACTAGCCCTGAGCTCCTACGAGCAGTACTTC
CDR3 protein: CASSLSRGGLALSSYEQYF

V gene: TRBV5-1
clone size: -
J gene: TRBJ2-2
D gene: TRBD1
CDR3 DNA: TGCGCCAGCAGCCAGGGACAGGGCTCGACCGGGGAGCTGTTTTTT
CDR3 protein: CASSQGQGSTGELFF

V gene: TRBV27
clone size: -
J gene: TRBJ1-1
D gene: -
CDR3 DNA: TGTGCCAGCAGTTTCTCGCCCCCGGTCCTTATGAACACTGAAGCTTTCTTT
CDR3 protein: CASSFSPPVLMNTEAFF